One and the same sample provided the 28 T cell receptor beta chains below, sequenced in a study of blood T cell repertoires in COVID-19. Produced via immunoSEQ multiplex PCR; TCRdb's table is partial and in-frame only. There are 90,000 or so clones in the sample; about 89% occur only once, and about 4.9% lies in the top ten. Input material: peripheral blood. The receptors shown here come from a man aged 55 to 69 with COVID-19, enrolled during active disease.

The V call is TRBV18, the J call TRBJ1-2; D is uncertain. Trimming cost V 6 bases and J 3 bases, with 11 bases left between them. Germline V gene data show CDR1 as KGHSH and CDR2 as LQKENI. The CDR3 contains 13 residues. CDR3 protein: CASSEGGDYGYTF. The CDR3 region has the DNA TGTGCCAGCTCTGAGGGTGGAGACTATGGCTACACCTTC.

The V and J genes are TRBV24-1 and TRBJ1-2, with D hard to call. V was pared by 0 bases and J by 8 bases, with 9 bases between. CDR1 KGHDR and CDR2 SFDVKD come from the germline V gene. The CDR3 has 13 amino acids. The CDR3 here is CATSDLHRGGYTF. CDR3 bases: TGTGCCACCAGTGATTTGCATCGGGGAGGCTACACCTTC.

The chain employs TRBV3-1 (or the pseudogene TRBV3-2) and TRBJ2-5; D not certain. The CDR3 spans 15 residues. V was pared by 1 base and J by 2 bases, with 11 bases between. Per the germline V gene, CDR1 is LGHDT and CDR2 is YNNKEL (reference sequence). For the CDR3, the DNA is TGTGCCAGCAGCCAAGCTGGCCAGATGCAAGAGACCCAGTACTTC. The encoded protein is CASSQAGQMQETQYF.

With respect to this clone: Germline and junction disagree at one end, which may indicate a read error. V and J are TRBV27 and TRBJ2-7, with D possibly TRBD1 on 6 matching bases. This CDR3 is built from 14 residues. The germline V gene has CDR1 MNHEY and CDR2 SMNVEV (reference sequence). The CDR3 here is CASSPSYRASGSFF. Written as DNA, the CDR3 is TGTGCCAGCAGTCCCTCATACAGGGCGTCAGGGTCTTTTTTC.

The V and J genes are TRBV4-1 and TRBJ2-7; 10 bases are shared with TRBD2. Losses at the gene ends were 2 bases for V and 0 bases for J; bases not matched to a gene: 7. The CDR3 is 17 amino acids. The germline CDR1 and CDR2 sequences are MGHRA and YSYEKL. The CDR3 sequence: CASSQQLAGTYSYEQYF. Here the CDR3 DNA reads TGCGCCAGCAGCCAACAACTAGCGGGAACTTACTCCTACGAGCAGTACTTC.

CDR3 sequence (DNA): TGTGCCAGCCGGGACAGCATGAACACTGAAGCTTTCTTT. This gives the protein CASRDSMNTEAFF. This chain links TRBV18 with TRBJ1-1; 7 bases are a match to TRBD1. The CDR3 is 13 amino acids. The junction had 3 bases not matched to a gene; V was cut back by 8 bases and J by 0 bases. Germline CDR1 is KGHSH and CDR2 is LQKENI.

The chain links TRBV11-3 to TRBJ2-3; 9 bases are shared with TRBD1. Germline V gene sequence: CDR1 SGHNT, CDR2 YENEEA. The CDR3 loop spans 14 amino acids. Trimming cost V 7 bases and J 0 bases; bases outside gene matches: 2. The CDR3 here is CASTGQGSTDTQYF. The CDR3 coding sequence is TGTGCCAGCACAGGACAGGGGAGCACAGATACGCAGTATTTT.

As regards this clone: One end of the junction does not line up with germline, which may come from a read error. This sequence joins TRBV11-2 and TRBJ1-1; 7 bases are a match to TRBD1. Germline loops: CDR1 SGHAT, CDR2 FQNNGV. The CDR3 loop spans 13 amino acids. This CDR3 is CASSIDRDTEAFF. The CDR3 coding sequence is TGTGCCAGCAGCATAGACAGGGACACTGAAGCTTTCTTT.

The chain joins TRBV12-5 to TRBJ2-7; D is perhaps TRBD1 (6 bases). In germline, CDR1 is LGHNT, CDR2 FRNRAP. V dropped 9 bases and J dropped 5 bases, with 11 bases sitting between them. This CDR3 is built from 11 residues. CDR3 in DNA: TGTGCTAGAAACAGGGAAGACGAGCAGTACTTC. Its protein is CARNREDEQYF.

This chain uses TRBV18 with TRBJ2-7, with D maybe TRBD1 (6 bases). This CDR3 region has 15 residues. V was pared by 3 bases and J by 2 bases, with 14 bases between. Germline values: CDR1 KGHSH, CDR2 LQKENI. The CDR3 loop is CASSPAQGIPYEQYF. CDR3 coding DNA: TGTGCCAGCTCACCGGCGCAGGGGATCCCCTACGAGCAGTACTTC. The whole variable domain, remainder taken from reference TRBV18 and TRBJ2-7, is NAGVMQNPRHLVRRRGQEARLRCSPMKGHSHVYWYRQLPEEGLKFMVYLQKENIIDESGMPKERFSAEFPKEGPSILRIQQVVRGDSAAYFCASSPAQGIPYEQYFGPGTRLTVT.

The V call is TRBV27, the J call TRBJ1-6; 10 bases line up with TRBD1. This CDR3 region has 17 residues. Trimming took 4 bases from V and 10 from J; bases not matched to a gene: 13. Germline values: CDR1 MNHEY, CDR2 SMNVEV (reference sequence). This CDR3 is CASSSHGTGEISSPLHF. Written as DNA, the CDR3 is TGTGCCAGCAGTTCTCATGGGACAGGGGAAATTAGCTCACCCCTCCACTTT.

This rearrangement joins TRBV19 to TRBJ2-6, with 8 positions matching TRBD1. Germline CDR1 reads LNHDA; CDR2 reads SQIVND (reference sequence). The V segment lost 6 bases and the J segment 3 bases; nucleotides outside the gene matches: 1. The CDR3 length is 14 residues. DNA of the CDR3: TGTGCCAGTAGCAGGGGGCTTGGGGCCAACGTCCTGACTTTC. Translation gives CASSRGLGANVLTF.

The rearrangement joins TRBV6-5 to TRBJ1-2, with D tentatively TRBD1 (5 bases). Trimming cost V 4 bases and J 6 bases, with 12 bases left between them. This CDR3 has 13 amino acids. The germline V gene has CDR1 MNHEY and CDR2 SVGAGI. The CDR3 protein is CASSFQGYNGYTF. DNA of the CDR3: TGTGCCAGCAGTTTCCAGGGTTATAATGGCTACACCTTC.

The chain combines TRBV29-1 with TRBJ1-2; 8 positions match TRBD1. Per germline, CDR1 SQVTM and CDR2 ANQGSEA. The trim removed 1 base at V and 4 bases at J, leaving 5 bases unmatched. The CDR3 is made up of 14 amino acids. This CDR3 is CSVEVAGGGYGYTF. CDR3 bases: TGCAGCGTTGAAGTCGCAGGGGGCGGCTATGGCTACACCTTC.

This chain links TRBV12-3 or TRBV12-4 with TRBJ1-2; D is unclear. There are 13 residues in the CDR3. V was pared by 6 bases and J by 2 bases, with 10 bases between. The CDR3: CASSLSANYGYTF. The CDR3 nucleotides read TGTGCCAGCAGCCTGAGTGCGAACTATGGCTACACCTTC.

V gene TRBV10-3 combines with J gene TRBJ2-1; D might be TRBD2 (6 bases). CDR1 ENHRY and CDR2 SYGVKD come from the germline V gene. V was clipped by 4 bases and J by 10 bases, with 17 bases between them. The CDR3 covers 14 residues. The CDR3 reads CAISVGGDVGEQFF. CDR3 DNA: TGTGCCATCAGTGTTGGAGGGGACGTAGGAGAGCAGTTCTTC.

This sequence joins TRBV6-2 or TRBV6-3 and TRBJ2-7; 7 positions agree with TRBD2. Germline V CDR1 and CDR2: MNHEY, SVGEGT. V shed 4 bases, J shed 5 bases, and the junction held 14 bases outside the gene matches. The CDR3 is 16 amino acids. The DNA of the CDR3 is TGTGCCAGCAGTTCCTCCCCGGGACTAACTGCGGACGAGCAGTACTTC. Translated: CASSSSPGLTADEQYF.

The chain combines TRBV28 with TRBJ1-5; no reliable D call. The CDR3 runs to 12 residues. The V end was cut by 8 bases, the J end by 3 bases, with 8 bases between. Per germline, CDR1 MDHEN and CDR2 SYDVKM. CDR3 bases: TGTGCCAGCCTGCAGTACAATCAGCCCCAGCATTTT. The encoded protein is CASLQYNQPQHF.

The sample holds one count of this clone. V is TRBV6-5 and J is TRBJ1-5; the match to TRBD1 covers 7 bases. Germline V gene data show CDR1 as MNHEY and CDR2 as SVGAGI. This CDR3 contains 14 residues. The J segment lost 6 bases and the V segment lost 2 bases, leaving 4 bases of the junction unmatched. This chain's CDR3 is CASSYQGGGQPQHF. The CDR3 nucleotides are TGTGCCAGCAGTTACCAGGGGGGAGGTCAGCCCCAGCATTTT.

Points on this clone: The same CDR3 can be traced to other DNA sequences in this sample. This chain uses TRBV20-1 with TRBJ2-5; D unresolved. In germline, CDR1 is DFQATT, CDR2 SNEGSKA (reference sequence). The CDR3 has 11 amino acids. Trimming shortened V by 1 base and J by 5 bases, and 5 bases separated the two germline ends. CDR3 coding DNA: TGCAGTGCTAGAGTAGTGGAGACCCAGTACTTC. This sequence encodes CSARVVETQYF.

The V call is TRBV28, the J call TRBJ1-5; TRBD1 is a possible D gene (6 bases). Germline loops: CDR1 MDHEN, CDR2 SYDVKM. This CDR3 region has 15 residues. V lost 6 bases to trimming and J lost 3 bases, with 15 bases between them. CDR3 sequence: CASSLDSYDNQPQHF. CDR3 nucleotide sequence: TGTGCCAGCAGCCTGGACAGCTACGACAATCAGCCCCAGCATTTT.

The J gene is TRBJ1-5, the V gene TRBV7-6; TRBD1 matches 8 bases. The J segment lost 6 bases and the V segment lost 1 base, leaving 5 bases of the junction unmatched. The CDR3 loop spans 15 amino acids. Germline loops: CDR1 SGHVS, CDR2 FNYEAQ. CDR3 in amino acids: CASSLGQGLGQPQHF. Written as DNA, the CDR3 is TGTGCCAGCAGCTTAGGACAGGGGTTGGGTCAGCCCCAGCATTTT. Full variable domain (outside the CDR3, taken from reference TRBV7-6 and TRBJ1-5): GAGVSQSPRYKVTKRGQDVALRCDPISGHVSLYWYRQALGQGPEFLTYFNYEAQQDKSGLPNDRFSAERPEGSISTLTIQRTEQRDSAMYRCASSLGQGLGQPQHFGDGTRLSIL.

In nucleotides, the CDR3 is TGTGCCAGCAGCTTAGACGGACTAGCGGGAGACATTCAGTACTTC. Protein sequence: CASSLDGLAGDIQYF. The V and J genes are TRBV11-2 and TRBJ2-4, with 13 bases that match TRBD2. This CDR3 comprises 15 residues. Trimming cost V 0 bases and J 8 bases; bases outside gene matches: 1. Germline V gives CDR1 SGHAT, CDR2 FQNNGV. Full variable domain (outside the CDR3, taken from reference TRBV11-2 and TRBJ2-4): EAGVAQSPRYKIIEKRQSVAFWCNPISGHATLYWYQQILGQGPKLLIQFQNNGVVDDSQLPKDRFSAERLKGVDSTLKIQPAKLEDSAVYLCASSLDGLAGDIQYFGAGTRLSVL.

The V gene is TRBV5-4, the J gene TRBJ2-7, with a tentative D call TRBD2 (7 bases). The ends were cut back, 4 bases at V and 2 bases at J, with 19 bases in the middle. Germline CDR1 SGHNT, CDR2 YYREEE (reference sequence). The CDR3 loop spans 16 amino acids. CDR3 sequence reads: CASSRQGGGFAYEQYF. In DNA form, the CDR3 reads TGTGCCAGCAGCAGACAAGGGGGGGGATTCGCCTACGAGCAGTACTTC.

The chain is built from TRBV5-4 and TRBJ2-7, with a tentative D call TRBD2 (6 bases). Trimming left V 3 bases short and J 1 base short, with 17 bases between. There are 16 residues in the CDR3. Germline-derived CDR1 and CDR2 are SGHNT and YYREEE (reference sequence). The CDR3 nucleotides read TGTGCCAGCAGCTCGGCCGGGACTCCCATTTCCTACGAGCAGTACTTC. Amino acid sequence: CASSSAGTPISYEQYF.

This chain uses TRBV6-1 with TRBJ1-5; the D is unclear. V was clipped by 3 bases and J by 11 bases, with 5 bases between them. The CDR3 is 10 amino acids. Germline V gene lookup returns CDR1 MNHNS and CDR2 SASEGT. The CDR3 bases are TGTGCCAGCAGTGATTCGGCCCAGCATTTT. Amino acids: CASSDSAQHF.

This chain connects TRBV3-1 (or the pseudogene TRBV3-2) to TRBJ1-2; a possible D gene is TRBD1 (6 bases). Germline lookup yields CDR1 LGHDT and CDR2 YNNKEL (reference sequence). V lost 4 bases, J lost 5 bases, and 17 bases lay in between. There are 15 residues in the CDR3. This chain's CDR3 is CASSLVTGLGYGYTF. The CDR3, as DNA: TGTGCCAGCAGCCTCGTCACAGGGTTGGGTTATGGCTACACCTTC.

The chain links TRBV3-1 (or the pseudogene TRBV3-2) to TRBJ2-6, with a possible D match to TRBD1 (6 bases). V lost 2 bases to trimming and J lost 2 bases, with 10 bases between them. This CDR3 spans 16 amino acids. CDR1 and CDR2 (germline): LGHDT, YNNKEL (reference sequence). The CDR3 DNA reads as TGTGCCAGCAGCCAATTAACAGGGACTGGGGCCAACGTCCTGACTTTC. Amino acid sequence: CASSQLTGTGANVLTF.